This T cell receptor (beta chain) was recorded in a study of Graves' ophthalmopathy and Graves' hyperthyroidism. The CDR3 has 13 residues. V lost 5 bases and J lost 4, with 11 bases in between. The germline V gene encodes CDR1 SEHNR and CDR2 FQNEAQ (reference sequence). The table lists this clonotype with a count of one. This may be a read error: a much more frequent sequence differs by one nucleotide. TCR beta CDR3 amplification used RNA transcripts. RT-PCR in the first round used HTBI primers; a second-round multiplex PCR followed. TCRdb itself ran the multiplex PCR reads through MiXCR, one entry per CDR3 protein. The table has hundreds of thousands of distinct CDR3 sequences, under 50% seen once.

The sample was peripheral blood. V usage is TRBV7-9 and J usage is TRBJ1-2, with unresolved D. The TCR sequence derives from an adult man with Graves' ophthalmopathy. CDR3 in amino acids: CASSPEGIYGYTF. CDR3 nucleotide sequence: TGTGCCAGCAGCCCCGAAGGGATCTATGGCTACACCTTC.